The 9 T cell receptor beta chains listed next were all sequenced from one sample in a study of blood T cell repertoires in COVID-19. Assay used: immunoSEQ multiplex PCR; TCRdb lists only in-frame clones, some missing. The sample consists of roughly 180,000 clones, approximately 81% of them appearing once. The sequencing input was peripheral blood. All receptors come from a woman aged 50 to 60 with COVID-19, enrolled during active disease.

The J gene is TRBJ2-3, the V gene TRBV28, with D maybe TRBD1 (6 bases). The CDR3 totals 16 residues. The germline V gene encodes CDR1 MDHEN and CDR2 SYDVKM. The V end lost 2 bases, the J end lost 4 bases, and 16 bases lay between the germline ends. The DNA for the CDR3 is TGTGCCAGCAGTTTAGAGGGGGTCCTAGGGTCAGATACGCAGTATTTT. It translates to CASSLEGVLGSDTQYF.

CDR3 sequence reads: CASSLAASGTYNEQFF. The CDR3 nucleotides read TGCGCCAGCAGCTTGGCTGCTAGCGGGACCTACAATGAGCAGTTCTTC. The chain links TRBV5-1 to TRBJ2-1; 9 bases are a match to TRBD2. The junction had 3 bases not matched to a gene; V was cut back by 0 bases and J by 2 bases. Germline CDR1 SGHRS, CDR2 YFSETQ. This CDR3 region has 16 residues.

Only a few counts were recorded for this clone. The chain employs TRBV19 and TRBJ1-2; 8 nucleotides align to TRBD1. The CDR3 is 15 amino acids. The germline CDR1 and CDR2 sequences are LNHDA and SQIVND (reference sequence). Trimming took 6 bases from V and 4 from J; bases not matched to a gene: 10. The DNA for the CDR3 is TGTGCCAGTAGCCCCAATGGACAGGGAGGCTATGGCTACACCTTC. It yields the protein CASSPNGQGGYGYTF.

The rearrangement joins TRBV7-2 to TRBJ2-7, with 9 nucleotides matching TRBD1. CDR3 length: 14 residues. Germline-derived CDR1 and CDR2 are SGHTA and FQGNSA. V was pared by 1 base and J by 6 bases, with 4 bases of the junction left unmatched. The CDR3 region has the DNA TGTGCCAGCAGCTTAGGGGACAGGGCACCCGAGCAGTACTTC. This translates into CASSLGDRAPEQYF.

The J gene is TRBJ2-2, the V gene TRBV2, with D tentatively TRBD1 (5 bases). CDR1 is SNHLY, CDR2 FYNNEI, per germline. The CDR3 covers 13 residues. With 6 bases removed from V and 3 bases from J, the gap between germline ends came to 8 bases. This CDR3 reads CASSRTHTGELFF. The DNA for the CDR3 is TGTGCCAGCAGCCGGACACACACCGGGGAGCTGTTTTTT.

The chain employs TRBV5-6 and TRBJ1-2, with a weak D call TRBD1 (5 bases). The CDR3 spans 18 residues. Germline CDR1 and CDR2: SGHDT and YYEEEE. The V end lost 5 bases, the J end lost 4 bases, and 27 bases lay between the germline ends. This CDR3 is CASRLQSGGSLGRYGYTF. CDR3 bases: TGTGCCAGCAGATTGCAGTCCGGGGGGTCCCTCGGGCGCTATGGCTACACCTTC.

The rearrangement links TRBV4-1 to TRBJ1-4, with TRBD1 matching over 7 bases. This CDR3 has 16 residues. Losses at the gene ends were 3 bases for V and 3 bases for J; bases not matched to a gene: 7. Germline assignment: CDR1 MGHRA and CDR2 YSYEKL. CDR3 residues: CASSQLTGVANEKLFF. CDR3 DNA sequence: TGCGCCAGCAGCCAGCTTACAGGGGTCGCTAATGAAAAACTGTTTTTT.

V usage is TRBV5-1 and J usage is TRBJ2-7; 9 bases match TRBD1. CDR1 is SGHRS, CDR2 YFSETQ, per germline. This CDR3 region has 15 residues. The junction had 8 bases not matched to a gene; V was cut back by 4 bases and J by 3 bases. The CDR3 region is CASSPGGQGLYEQYF. The CDR3 bases are TGCGCCAGCAGCCCGGGGGGACAGGGTCTCTACGAGCAGTACTTC.

The V gene is TRBV7-3, the J gene TRBJ2-2; D is unclear. The CDR3 has 15 amino acids. Germline values: CDR1 SGHTA, CDR2 FQGTGA. Trimming stripped 8 bases from V and 2 bases from J, with 15 bases between. The CDR3 nucleotides read TGTGCCAGCTCCAGGCAGCTACACAACACCGGGGAGCTGTTTTTT. Translated, it gives CASSRQLHNTGELFF. Drawing the rest from reference TRBV7-3 and TRBJ2-2, the complete variable domain is GAGVSQTPSNKVTEKGKYVELRCDPISGHTALYWYRQSLGQGPEFLIYFQGTGAADDSGLPNDRFFAVRPEGSVSTLKIQRTERGDSAVYLCASSRQLHNTGELFFGEGSRLTVL.